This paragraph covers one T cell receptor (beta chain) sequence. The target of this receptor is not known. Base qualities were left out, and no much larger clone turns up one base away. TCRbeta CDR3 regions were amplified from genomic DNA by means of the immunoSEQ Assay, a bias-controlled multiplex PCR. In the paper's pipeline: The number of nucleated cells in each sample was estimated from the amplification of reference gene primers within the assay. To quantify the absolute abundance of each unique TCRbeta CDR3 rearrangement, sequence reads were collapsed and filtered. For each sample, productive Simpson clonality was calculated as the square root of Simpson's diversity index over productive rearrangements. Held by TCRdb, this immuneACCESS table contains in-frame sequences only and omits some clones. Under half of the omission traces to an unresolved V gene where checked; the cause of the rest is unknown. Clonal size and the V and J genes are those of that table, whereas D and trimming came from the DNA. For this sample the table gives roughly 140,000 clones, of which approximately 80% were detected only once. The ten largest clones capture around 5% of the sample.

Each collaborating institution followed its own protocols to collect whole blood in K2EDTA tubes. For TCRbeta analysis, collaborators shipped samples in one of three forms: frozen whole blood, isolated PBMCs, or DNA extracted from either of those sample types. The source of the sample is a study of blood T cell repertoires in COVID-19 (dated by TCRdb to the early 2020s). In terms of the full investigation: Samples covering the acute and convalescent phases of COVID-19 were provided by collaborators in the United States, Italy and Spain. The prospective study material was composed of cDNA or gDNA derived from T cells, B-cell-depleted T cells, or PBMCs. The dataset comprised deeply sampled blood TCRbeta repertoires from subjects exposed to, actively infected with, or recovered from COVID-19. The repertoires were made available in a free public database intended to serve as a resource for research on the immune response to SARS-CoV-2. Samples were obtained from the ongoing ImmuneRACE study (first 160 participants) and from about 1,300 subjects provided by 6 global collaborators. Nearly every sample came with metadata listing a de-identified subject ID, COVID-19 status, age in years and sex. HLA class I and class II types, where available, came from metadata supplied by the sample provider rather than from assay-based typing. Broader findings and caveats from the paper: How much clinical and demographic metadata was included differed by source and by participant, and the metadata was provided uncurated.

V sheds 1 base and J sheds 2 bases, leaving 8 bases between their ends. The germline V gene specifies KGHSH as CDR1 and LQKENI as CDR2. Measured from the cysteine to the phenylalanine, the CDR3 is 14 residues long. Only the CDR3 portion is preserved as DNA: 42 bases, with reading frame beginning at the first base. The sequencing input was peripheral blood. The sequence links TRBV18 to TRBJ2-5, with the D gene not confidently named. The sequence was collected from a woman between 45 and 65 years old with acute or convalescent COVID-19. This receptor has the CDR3 CASSPQNSQETQYF. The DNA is TGTGCCAGCTCACCACAAAACAGTCAAGAGACCCAGTACTTC.